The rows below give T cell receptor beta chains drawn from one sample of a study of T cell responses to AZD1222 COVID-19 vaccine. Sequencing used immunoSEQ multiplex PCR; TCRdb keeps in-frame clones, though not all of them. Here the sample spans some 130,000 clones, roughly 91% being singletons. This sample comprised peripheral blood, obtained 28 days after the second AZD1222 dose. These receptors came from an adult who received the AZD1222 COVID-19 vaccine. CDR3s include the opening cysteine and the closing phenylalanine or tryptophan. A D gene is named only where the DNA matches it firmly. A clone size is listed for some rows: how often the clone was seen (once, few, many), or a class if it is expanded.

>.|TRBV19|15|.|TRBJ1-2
TGTGCCAGTAGTCCTGCCTTGGGGGGTGGCTATGGCTACACCTTC
CASSPALGGGYGYTF
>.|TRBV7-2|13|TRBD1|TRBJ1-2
TGTGCCAGCAGCCCCAGACAGGGCCGCGGCTACACCTTC
CASSPRQGRGYTF
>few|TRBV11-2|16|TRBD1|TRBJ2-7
TGTGCCAGCAGCTCGACCCGGGACAGGGCTGTCGGCGAGCAGTACTTC
CASSSTRDRAVGEQYF
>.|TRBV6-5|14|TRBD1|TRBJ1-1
TGTGCCAGCATGGGTTGGACAGGGGACACTGAAGCTTTCTTT
CASMGWTGDTEAFF
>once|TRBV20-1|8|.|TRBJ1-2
TGCAGTGCTAATGGCTACACCTTC
CSANGYTF
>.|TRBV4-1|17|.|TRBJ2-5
TGCGCCAGCAGCCCCAGAAAAGGGACGGCGTACCAAGAGACCCAGTACTTC
CASSPRKGTAYQETQYF
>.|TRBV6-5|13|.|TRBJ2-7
TGTGCCAGCAGTTATGGGGAACTCTACGAGCAGTACTTC
CASSYGELYEQYF
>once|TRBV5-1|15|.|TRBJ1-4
TGCGCCAGCAAAGATCGCGGAGAAACTAATGAAAAACTGTTTTTT
CASKDRGETNEKLFF
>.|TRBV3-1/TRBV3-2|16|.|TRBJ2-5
TGTGCCAGCAGCCAAGAGGGGGGACAGATCTTAGAGACCCAGTACTTC
CASSQEGGQILETQYF
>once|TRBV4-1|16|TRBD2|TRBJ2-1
TGCGCCAGCAGCCATCCCCAGCGGGACCGGTACAATGAGCAGTTCTTC
CASSHPQRDRYNEQFF
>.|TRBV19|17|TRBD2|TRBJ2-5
TGTGCCAGTAGTATAGAGTTCGGAGCGGGGGGCCAAGAGACCCAGTACTTC
CASSIEFGAGGQETQYF
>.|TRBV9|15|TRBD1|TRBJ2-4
TGTGCCAGCAGCGTAGGACAGGGGTCTGTAAACATTCAGTACTTC
CASSVGQGSVNIQYF
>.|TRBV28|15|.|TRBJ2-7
TGTGCCAGCAGCTACTCAAGGTCTTACTCCTACGAGCAGTACTTC
CASSYSRSYSYEQYF
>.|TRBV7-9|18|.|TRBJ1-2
TGTGCCAGCAGCCCGACGGCGGCGCAGGGCACACTTAACTATGGCTACACCTTC
CASSPTAAQGTLNYGYTF
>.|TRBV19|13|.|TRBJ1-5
TGTGCCAGTAGTCCCATAGGGACTCAGCCCCAGCATTTT
CASSPIGTQPQHF
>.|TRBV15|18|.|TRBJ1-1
TGTGCCACCAGCAGAGATCCCTTTATAGGGAGGGGAGACACTGAAGCTTTCTTT
CATSRDPFIGRGDTEAFF
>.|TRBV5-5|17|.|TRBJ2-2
TGTGCCAGCAGCTTAATTATAGTCCAGGGTGGGACCGGGGAGCTGTTTTTT
CASSLIIVQGGTGELFF
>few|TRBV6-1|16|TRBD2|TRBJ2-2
TGTGCCAGCAGTGGTACTAGCGGGGGGGCCGACGGGGAGCTGTTTTTT
CASSGTSGGADGELFF
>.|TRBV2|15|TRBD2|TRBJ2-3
TGTGCCAGCAAGCGGGGCGGGGGGAGCACAGATACGCAGTATTTT
CASKRGGGSTDTQYF
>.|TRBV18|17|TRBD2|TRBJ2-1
TGTGCCAGCTCACCCGCCACACTAGCGGGGGGGCACAATGAGCAGTTCTTC
CASSPATLAGGHNEQFF
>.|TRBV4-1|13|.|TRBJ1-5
TGCGCCAGCAGCCAGGGGGCACAACGGCCCCAGCATTTT
CASSQGAQRPQHF
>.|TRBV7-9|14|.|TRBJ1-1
TGTGCCAGCAGCTTCTCACTCCTCAACACTGAAGCTTTCTTT
CASSFSLLNTEAFF
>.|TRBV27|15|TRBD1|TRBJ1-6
TGTGCCAGCAGTTTAGGGGACAGCTATAATTCACCCCTCCACTTT
CASSLGDSYNSPLHF
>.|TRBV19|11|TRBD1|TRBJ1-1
TGTGCCAGTAGTCTCCGGGACAGAGCTTTCTTT
CASSLRDRAFF
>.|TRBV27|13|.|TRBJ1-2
TGTGCCAGCAGTTTAGGGCAGAACTATGGCTACACCTTC
CASSLGQNYGYTF
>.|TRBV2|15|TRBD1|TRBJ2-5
TGTGCCACCATACCGGGACAGGGGACACAAGAGACCCAGTACTTC
CATIPGQGTQETQYF
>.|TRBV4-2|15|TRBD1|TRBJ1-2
TGTGCCAGCAGCCAAGAGGGGACAGGGATCTATGGCTACACCTTC
CASSQEGTGIYGYTF
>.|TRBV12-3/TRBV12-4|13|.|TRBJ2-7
TGTGCCAGCAGTTTTCGGCGTAACTACGAGCAGTACTTC
CASSFRRNYEQYF
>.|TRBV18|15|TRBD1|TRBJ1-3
TGTGCCAGCTCCCCCACAGGGGGCTCTGGAAACACCATATATTTT
CASSPTGGSGNTIYF
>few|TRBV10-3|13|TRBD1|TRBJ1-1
TGTGCCATCGGCCCGGGACAGGGGGCTGAAGCTTTCTTT
CAIGPGQGAEAFF
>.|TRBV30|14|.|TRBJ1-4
TGTGCCTGGAGTCGGGGGCAGTTTAATGAAAAACTGTTTTTT
CAWSRGQFNEKLFF
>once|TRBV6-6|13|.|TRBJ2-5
TGTGCCAGCAGTTCTGGGGGGGCAGAGACCCAGTACTTC
CASSSGGAETQYF
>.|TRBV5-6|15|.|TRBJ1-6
TGTGCCAGCAGCTTTCGGGTGGGCCGAAATTCACCCCTCCACTTT
CASSFRVGRNSPLHF
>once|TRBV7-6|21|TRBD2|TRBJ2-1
TGTGCCAGCAGCTTAGCGTCGGCTAGCGGGGGCATCGATAAAAGTTACAATGAGCAGTTCTTC
CASSLASASGGIDKSYNEQFF
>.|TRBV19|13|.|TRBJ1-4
TGTGCCAGTAGTATAAACCAGGAAAGTGGGCTGTTTTTT
CASSINQESGLFF
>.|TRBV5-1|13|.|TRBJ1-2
TGCGCCAGCAGCTTTTCGGGGGCGGGTGGCTACACCTTC
CASSFSGAGGYTF
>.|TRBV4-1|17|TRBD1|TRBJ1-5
TGCGCCAGCAGCCAAGATTTCATGCAGGGGGCAGGTCAGCCCCAGCATTTT
CASSQDFMQGAGQPQHF
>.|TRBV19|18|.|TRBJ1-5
TGTGCCAGTAGTATAGCTACAAGTTCCGCCTCTTATAATCAGCCCCAGCATTTT
CASSIATSSASYNQPQHF
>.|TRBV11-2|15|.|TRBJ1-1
TGTGCCAGCAGCTTAACTGGCAGGGTCAACACTGAAGCTTTCTTT
CASSLTGRVNTEAFF
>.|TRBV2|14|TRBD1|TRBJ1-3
TGTGCCAGCAGTGAACAGGGGGCTGGAAACACCATATATTTT
CASSEQGAGNTIYF
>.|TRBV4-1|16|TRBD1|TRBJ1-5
TGCGCCAGCAGCCTGAACGACAGGGTAAATAATCAGCCCCAGCATTTT
CASSLNDRVNNQPQHF
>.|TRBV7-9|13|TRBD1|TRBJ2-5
TGTGCCAGCAGCTTGGACAGGGTAGAGACCCAGTACTTC
CASSLDRVETQYF
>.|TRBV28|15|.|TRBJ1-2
TGTGCCAGCAGTACAGGTGCCGTGGATCCTGCCGGCTACACCTTC
CASSTGAVDPAGYTF
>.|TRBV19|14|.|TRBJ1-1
TGTGCCAGTAGTATTGGGGGTATGAACACTGAAGCTTTCTTT
CASSIGGMNTEAFF
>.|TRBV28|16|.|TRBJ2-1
TGTGCCAGTAGTGGGGCAGACCCTTCCTCCTACAATGAGCAGTTCTTC
CASSGADPSSYNEQFF
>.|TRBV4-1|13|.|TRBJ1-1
TGCGCCAGCAGCCAAGAGGTGCCCCTTGAAGCTTTCTTT
CASSQEVPLEAFF
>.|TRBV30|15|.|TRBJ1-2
TGTGCCTGGAGTTCCGAGTGGGGTACTAACTATGGCTACACCTTC
CAWSSEWGTNYGYTF
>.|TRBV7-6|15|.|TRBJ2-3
TGTGCCAGCAGCTATGGGGGGGGCCGGACAGATACGCAGTATTTT
CASSYGGGRTDTQYF
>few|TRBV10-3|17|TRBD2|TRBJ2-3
TGTGCCATCATCCCGGCTAGCGGGGTCACTAGCACAGATACGCAGTATTTT
CAIIPASGVTSTDTQYF
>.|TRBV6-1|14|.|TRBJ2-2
TGTGCCAGCAGTGAAAGGGGCAGCGCCGGGGAGCTGTTTTTT
CASSERGSAGELFF
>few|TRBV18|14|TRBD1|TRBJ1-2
TGTGCCAGCGCCCGGGACAGGGAGAACTATGGCTACACCTTC
CASARDRENYGYTF
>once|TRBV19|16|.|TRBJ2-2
TGTGCCAGTAAAATGAATACAGCCGCGTCCACCGGGGAGCTGTTTTTT
CASKMNTAASTGELFF
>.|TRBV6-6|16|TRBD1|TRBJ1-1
TGTGCCAGCGATGGGAGACTAGGGGGCGCAGACCCTGAAGCTTTCTTT
CASDGRLGGADPEAFF
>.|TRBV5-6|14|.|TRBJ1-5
TGTGCCAGCAGCTTGGGGGTTAGCAATCAGCCCCAGCATTTT
CASSLGVSNQPQHF